This TCR beta chain was observed in a study of cytotoxic CD8 clonotypes in ibrutinib-treated CLL (TCRdb year 2021). With respect to the entire study: The cohort had about a dozen relapsed/refractory and more than 14 treatment-naive patients; some 17 were IGHV unmutated. Partial responses were observed in 24 patients and complete responses in 2; after a median follow-up of 68 months, remission was maintained in 15 or so patients and progression was observed in about twelve. Response samples were obtained after a median of about 13 months of treatment, with a range of about 6 to 40 months. On average, each sample had 255,043 productive templates and around 100,000 productive rearrangements. Longitudinal samples were available for about 30% of the roughly 90 trial participants. Cryopreserved peripheral blood mononuclear cells were obtained before treatment, at response, and at either sustained remission or disease progression.

Overall study results and their limits: Public clonotypes were found to be uncommon and were observed to contract or remain stable during treatment; the increase in clonality was shown to reflect expansion of private clonotypes at ibrutinib response. Clonality rose at ibrutinib response, remained stable during sustained remission, and dropped back toward baseline at progression. Sampling times were not matched between sustained-remission and progressing patients, and lymph node repertoires were not studied. At baseline, clonality was higher than in age-matched healthy donors and showed a strong correlation with circulating CD8+ T-cell counts.

Relative to germline, V is missing 2 bases and J is missing 2 bases, with 6 bases of the junction outside any gene match. The CDR3 sequence holds 16 residues, the cysteine and phenylalanine included. The kept DNA is CDR3 alone, 48 bases in frame from the first base. For CDR1 and CDR2, the germline V gene lists SGHRS and YFSETQ. For TCR beta library preparation, about 2 micrograms of genomic DNA were isolated from cryopreserved PBMCs. Longitudinal blood samples from CLL patients on ibrutinib monotherapy underwent high-throughput TCR beta sequencing. The patients were enrolled in a single-center, open-label phase 2 trial of ibrutinib monotherapy. A word on this clone: Its antigen is not yet known. Per-base quality was not reported, and no clone a single base away is much larger than it.

The goal of deep resolution MiSeq sequencing was a depth between 1 in 1 million and 1 in 200,000 T cells, and coverage averaged 10x per clonotype. The immunoSEQ hsTCRB Kit was used to generate TCR beta libraries. For the original study's pipeline: The data were analyzed with ImmunoSEQ Analyzer and ImmunoSEQ Data Assistant, and V, D and J gene assignments followed IMGT definitions. Clonality was computed as one minus normalized Shannon entropy of productive rearrangement frequencies, ranging from 0 to 1. Only overrepresented clonotypes making up at least 0.05% of the repertoire of each patient were included in the public clonotype analysis. Roughly 13 age-matched healthy donor repertoires from immuneACCESS served as clonality controls. This is the immuneACCESS table as TCRdb keeps it, with only in-frame sequences that have V and J called. A part of the clones is gone; compared with another copy, unresolved V genes explain less than half, and the rest is unexplained. The DNA gave D and trimming, while V, J and clone size come from that table. The sample has some 27,000 clones on record, approximately 54% of them singletons. About 5.4% of the sample is held by the ten biggest clonotypes.

The receptor's source is a human donor with chronic lymphocytic leukemia. The sample here was PBMCs, taken before ibrutinib treatment. The chain is made from TRBV5-1 and TRBJ2-2; 7 nucleotides in the junction match TRBD1. The DNA sequence is as follows: TGCGCCAGCAGCTTTAAGACAGGGCGAAACACCGGGGAGCTGTTTTTT. This yields the protein CASSFKTGRNTGELFF.